Listed below are T cell receptor beta chains from one sample, sequenced in a study of OX40 agonist ivuxolimab in advanced cancers. Sequenced by immunoSEQ multiplex PCR; TCRdb stores in-frame clones only, minus some. The sample lists about 62,000 clones, approximately 79% occurring once. Sample: CD4+ or CD8+ T cells sorted from blood, taken in a trial of the OX40 agonist ivuxolimab. These receptors all come from an adult with an advanced solid tumor such as melanoma, head and neck, liver or kidney cancer. CDR3s include the opening cysteine and the closing phenylalanine or tryptophan. Fields, in order: clone size, CDR3 length, J gene, D gene, V gene, CDR3 DNA, CDR3 protein. D genes are given only for firm matches. Only some rows state a clone size, as once, few, many or a class for expanded clones.

>NA|15|TRBJ2-7|NA|TRBV19
TGTGCCAGTAGTCTCACTTCAGGGGGGCGACGCGAGCAGTACTTC
CASSLTSGGRREQYF
>NA|15|TRBJ2-7|NA|TRBV12-1
TGTGCCAGCAGCCGCCAACAGGGGGCTTCCAACGAGCAGTACTTC
CASSRQQGASNEQYF
>NA|15|TRBJ2-3|NA|TRBV4-3
TGCGCCAGCAGCCAAGAAACTACCAGCACAGATACGCAGTATTTT
CASSQETTSTDTQYF
>NA|15|TRBJ2-3|TRBD2|TRBV5-1
TGCGCCAGCAGCGCAGGACTAGTGGTTCAAGATACGCAGTATTTT
CASSAGLVVQDTQYF
>NA|17|TRBJ2-1|TRBD2|TRBV4-3
TGCGCCAGCAGCCAAGTGGGTGTTCGTAGCGGGAGTGGTGAGCAGTTCTTC
CASSQVGVRSGSGEQFF
>few|19|TRBJ2-3|TRBD2|TRBV15
TGTGCCACCAGTCCCGGGACTAGCGGGAGGGGGGGGTTCACAGATACGCAGTATTTT
CATSPGTSGRGGFTDTQYF
>NA|13|TRBJ2-2|NA|TRBV6-6
TGTGCCAGCAGGGCGGGACACACCGGGGAGCTGTTTTTT
CASRAGHTGELFF
>NA|15|TRBJ2-7|TRBD2|TRBV10-3
TGTGCCATCAGTGAGGCCGCGGGAGGTTCCTACGAGCAGTACTTC
CAISEAAGGSYEQYF
>once|14|TRBJ1-1|NA|TRBV6-5
TGTGCCAGCAGTTACAGAGGGGGAGCCACTGAAGCTTTCTTT
CASSYRGGATEAFF
>NA|15|TRBJ1-4|TRBD1|TRBV2
TGTGCCAGCAAGGTTAGACAGGGAAGAAGTGAAAAACTGTTTTTT
CASKVRQGRSEKLFF
>NA|15|TRBJ2-1|NA|TRBV12-5
TGTGCTAGTGGTTTGGCACCTCGGCAACACAATGAGCAGTTCTTC
CASGLAPRQHNEQFF
>NA|15|TRBJ1-1|NA|TRBV6-5
TGTGCCAGCAGTTCACGGCCTCCGGGGGACACTGAAGCTTTCTTT
CASSSRPPGDTEAFF
>NA|13|TRBJ2-1|NA|TRBV6-5
TGTGCCAGCAGTTACCAGCGGGACACTGAGCAGTTCTTC
CASSYQRDTEQFF
>NA|15|TRBJ1-5|NA|TRBV7-2
TGTGCCAGCAGGCCCGACGGGGTCGGCAATCAGCCCCAGCATTTT
CASRPDGVGNQPQHF
>many|15|TRBJ2-5|NA|TRBV4-3
TGCGCCAGCAGCCAAGATGGGGCACACCAAGAGACCCAGTACTTC
CASSQDGAHQETQYF
>once|14|TRBJ1-2|TRBD1|TRBV6-1
TGTGCCAGCAGGAACCCGACAGGGTGGCGTGGCTACACCTTC
CASRNPTGWRGYTF
>NA|14|TRBJ2-1|TRBD2|TRBV2
TGTGCCAGCAGGACTAGCGGGACCTACAATGAGCAGTTCTTC
CASRTSGTYNEQFF
>NA|18|TRBJ2-1|NA|TRBV5-6
TGTGCCAGCCTATCCTGGAAGGGCCAGGGGACCTCCTACAATGAGCAGTTCTTC
CASLSWKGQGTSYNEQFF
>NA|16|TRBJ2-5|TRBD2|TRBV10-3
TGTGCCAGCAGTTACCGTAGCGGGAGGCTACAAGAGACCCAGTACTTC
CASSYRSGRLQETQYF
>NA|15|TRBJ2-7|NA|TRBV28
TGTGCCAGCAGACTACAGGGGGGGGGAAGGTACGAGCAGTACTTC
CASRLQGGGRYEQYF
>NA|14|TRBJ1-3|NA|TRBV6-5
TGTGCCAGCAGAGGCATTTTCTCTGGAAACACCATATATTTT
CASRGIFSGNTIYF
>NA|15|TRBJ2-2|NA|TRBV7-7
TGTGCCAGCAGCTCCCGAGGGCACGACACCGGGGAGCTGTTTTTT
CASSSRGHDTGELFF
>NA|15|TRBJ1-1|NA|TRBV29-1
TGCAGCGTTGAATTGGCAGGGGTATTGAACACTGAAGCTTTCTTT
CSVELAGVLNTEAFF
>NA|13|TRBJ1-1|NA|TRBV6-1
TGTGCCAGCAGAATTAGCCTGAACACTGAAGCTTTCTTT
CASRISLNTEAFF
>few|11|TRBJ2-7|NA|TRBV2
TGTGCCAGCCGAACCGGGGACGAGCAGTACTTC
CASRTGDEQYF
>NA|15|TRBJ1-5|TRBD1|TRBV27
TGTGCCAGCAGAAAGACAGGGCCCCAGAATCAGCCCCAGCATTTT
CASRKTGPQNQPQHF
>NA|15|TRBJ2-5|TRBD2|TRBV7-2
TGTGCCAGCAGTAGTACTAGCGGGCATCAAGAGACCCAGTACTTC
CASSSTSGHQETQYF
>NA|15|TRBJ2-5|TRBD1|TRBV28
TGTGCCAGCAGCTCGGACAGGGGGTTACAAGAGACCCAGTACTTC
CASSSDRGLQETQYF
>NA|10|TRBJ2-5|NA|TRBV20-1
TGCAGTGGGGGTCGGGAGACCCAGTACTTC
CSGGRETQYF
>NA|16|TRBJ2-7|TRBD2|TRBV27
TGTGCCAGCAGTTTACTAGCTAGCGGGGGGCAATACGAGCAGTACTTC
CASSLLASGGQYEQYF
>NA|13|TRBJ1-5|NA|TRBV4-1
TGCGCCAGCAGAGCCCAGGTTAATCAGCCCCAGCATTTT
CASRAQVNQPQHF
>NA|13|TRBJ2-5|NA|TRBV19
TGTGCCAGTAGCGATAGCGGAAAAGAGACCCAGTACTTC
CASSDSGKETQYF
>NA|14|TRBJ2-7|NA|TRBV7-2
TGTGCCAGCAGCGACTCGGGCCCGGAGCTCGAGCAGTACTTC
CASSDSGPELEQYF
>NA|15|TRBJ2-7|NA|TRBV7-9
TGTGCCAGCAGCTCGACTCAATCGAGCTCCTACGAGCAGTACTTC
CASSSTQSSSYEQYF
>NA|17|TRBJ2-1|TRBD2|TRBV28
TGTGCCAGCAGTTTATGGACTAGCGGGGGGGGTTACAATGAGCAGTTCTTC
CASSLWTSGGGYNEQFF
>NA|14|TRBJ2-3|NA|TRBV5-1
TGCGCCAGCAGCTTATCTGGGGCGGCAGATACGCAGTATTTT
CASSLSGAADTQYF
>NA|15|TRBJ2-3|NA|TRBV7-7
TGTGCCAGCAGCCCTCAGGGAGGCTTCTCAGATACGCAGTATTTT
CASSPQGGFSDTQYF
>NA|15|TRBJ2-4|NA|TRBV19
TGTGCCAGTAGCGGGGTTTCCATGGCCAAAAACATTCAGTACTTC
CASSGVSMAKNIQYF
>NA|15|TRBJ2-7|TRBD2|TRBV7-2
TGTGCCAGCAGCTTCCGGGGACTAGCGTCCTACGAGCAGTACTTC
CASSFRGLASYEQYF
>once|20|TRBJ2-7|TRBD1|TRBV5-1
TGCGCCAGCAGCTGGCAGAACCCGGGACAGCCTCTTACGAAGTCCTACGAGCAGTACTTC
CASSWQNPGQPLTKSYEQYF
>NA|15|TRBJ2-4|NA|TRBV7-9
TGTGCCAGCAGCTTAGACGGACTAGCCAAAAACATTCAGTACTTC
CASSLDGLAKNIQYF
>NA|16|TRBJ1-4|NA|TRBV6-6
TGTGCCAGCACTCCTGGCCAGGGACTGGTCGGTGAAAAACTGTTTTTT
CASTPGQGLVGEKLFF
>few|14|TRBJ1-1|NA|TRBV9
TGTGCCAGCAGCCTCGGAGGGGATGGGACTGAAGCTTTCTTT
CASSLGGDGTEAFF
>NA|15|TRBJ2-5|NA|TRBV27
TGTGCCAGCAGAAACCGAGGGGGTTGGGGGGAGACCCAGTACTTC
CASRNRGGWGETQYF
>NA|14|TRBJ2-2|NA|TRBV28
TGTGCCAGCAGTTTGGGGGGTCTACCCGGGGAGCTGTTTTTT
CASSLGGLPGELFF
>NA|15|TRBJ2-1|NA|TRBV7-2
TGTGCCAGCAGCTACCGGGACAACTATTACAATGAGCAGTTCTTC
CASSYRDNYYNEQFF
>NA|12|TRBJ1-1|TRBD1|TRBV29-1
TGCAGCGTGGGACAGGGGAACACTGAAGCTTTCTTT
CSVGQGNTEAFF
>NA|11|TRBJ2-7|NA|TRBV10-1
TGCGCCAGCAATGGTTCCTACGAGCAGTACTTC
CASNGSYEQYF
>few|14|TRBJ1-2|NA|TRBV11-2
TGTGCCAGCAGCAACACCGGGACGTCTGGGGGCTACACCTTC
CASSNTGTSGGYTF
>NA|13|TRBJ2-3|NA|TRBV28
TGTGCCAGCAGCCTCGATAGCTCCGATACGCAGTATTTT
CASSLDSSDTQYF
>NA|14|TRBJ2-7|NA|TRBV10-3
TGTGCCATCAGTCCCGGGACGGATTTCTACGAGCAGTACTTC
CAISPGTDFYEQYF
>NA|11|TRBJ1-2|NA|TRBV30
TGTGCCATCGGGAGGACTCTCGGCTACACCTTC
CAIGRTLGYTF
>NA|15|TRBJ1-2|NA|TRBV19
TGTGCCAGTAGTATCGACAGGAGGGGAAGCTATGGCTACACCTTC
CASSIDRRGSYGYTF
>NA|16|TRBJ2-6|NA|TRBV5-8
TGTGCCAGCACCTTGCAGGGAGCGACTGGGGCCAACGTCCTGACTTTC
CASTLQGATGANVLTF